This T cell receptor beta chain was obtained from a study of B cell selection in AIRE deficiency. The regulatory T cell sort gate was CD4+CD25hiCD127low/negative. The V and J ends lost 0 bases and 0 bases respectively, with 15 bases between them. Germline assignment: CDR1 SGHNT and CDR2 YENEEA. CDR3 length: 18 amino acids. A remark on this clone: Its antigen is not identified.

In the source study's methods: Pooled Tregs gave about 5.65x10^4 patient and 80,000 to 100,000 donor TCRbeta sequences. Data came from immunoSEQ multiplex PCR; TCRdb stores just in-frame clones and leaves some out. The V and J calls and clone size were taken over from that table, and D and trimming were inferred from the DNA. The sample records 20,000 to 25,000 clones, approximately 94% being singletons. Study results and limitations: AIRE-deficient Tconv and Treg repertoires matched healthy donors in TCRBV, CDR3 length, diversity. Only about 9% of roughly 3,700 shared Treg sequences were patient-specific; 31.6% healthy-specific.

Specimen: Tregs sorted from PBMCs. The origin of this receptor is a human donor with AIRE deficiency. The chain links TRBV11-3 to TRBJ1-3, with D possibly being TRBD1 (6 bases). CDR3: CASSLEGHRANSGNTIYF. The DNA for the CDR3 is TGTGCCAGCAGCTTAGAGGGACACAGGGCCAACTCTGGAAACACCATATATTTT.